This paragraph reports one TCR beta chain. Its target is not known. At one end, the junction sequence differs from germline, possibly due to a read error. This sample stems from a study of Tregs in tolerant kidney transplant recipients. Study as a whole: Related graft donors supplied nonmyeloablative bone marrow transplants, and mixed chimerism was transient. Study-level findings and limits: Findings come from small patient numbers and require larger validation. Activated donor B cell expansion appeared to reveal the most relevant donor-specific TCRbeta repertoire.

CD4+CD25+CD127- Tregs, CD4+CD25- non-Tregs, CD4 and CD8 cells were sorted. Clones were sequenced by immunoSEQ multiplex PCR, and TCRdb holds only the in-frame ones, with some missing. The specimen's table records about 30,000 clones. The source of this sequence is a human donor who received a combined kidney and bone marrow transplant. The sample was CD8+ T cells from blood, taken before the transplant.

The covered CDR3 bases are TGTGCCAGCAGCTTGTCCTCCTTCAATGAG. This encodes CASSLSSFNE. The entire CDR3 is CASSLSSFNEQFF. The chain recombines TRBV7-7 with TRBJ2-1, with D uncertain. The CDR3 goes on 3 residues after the read ends, and that part is filled in from the germline J gene. CDR3 length: 13 amino acids. From germline, CDR1 is SSHAT and CDR2 FNYEAQ (reference sequence).